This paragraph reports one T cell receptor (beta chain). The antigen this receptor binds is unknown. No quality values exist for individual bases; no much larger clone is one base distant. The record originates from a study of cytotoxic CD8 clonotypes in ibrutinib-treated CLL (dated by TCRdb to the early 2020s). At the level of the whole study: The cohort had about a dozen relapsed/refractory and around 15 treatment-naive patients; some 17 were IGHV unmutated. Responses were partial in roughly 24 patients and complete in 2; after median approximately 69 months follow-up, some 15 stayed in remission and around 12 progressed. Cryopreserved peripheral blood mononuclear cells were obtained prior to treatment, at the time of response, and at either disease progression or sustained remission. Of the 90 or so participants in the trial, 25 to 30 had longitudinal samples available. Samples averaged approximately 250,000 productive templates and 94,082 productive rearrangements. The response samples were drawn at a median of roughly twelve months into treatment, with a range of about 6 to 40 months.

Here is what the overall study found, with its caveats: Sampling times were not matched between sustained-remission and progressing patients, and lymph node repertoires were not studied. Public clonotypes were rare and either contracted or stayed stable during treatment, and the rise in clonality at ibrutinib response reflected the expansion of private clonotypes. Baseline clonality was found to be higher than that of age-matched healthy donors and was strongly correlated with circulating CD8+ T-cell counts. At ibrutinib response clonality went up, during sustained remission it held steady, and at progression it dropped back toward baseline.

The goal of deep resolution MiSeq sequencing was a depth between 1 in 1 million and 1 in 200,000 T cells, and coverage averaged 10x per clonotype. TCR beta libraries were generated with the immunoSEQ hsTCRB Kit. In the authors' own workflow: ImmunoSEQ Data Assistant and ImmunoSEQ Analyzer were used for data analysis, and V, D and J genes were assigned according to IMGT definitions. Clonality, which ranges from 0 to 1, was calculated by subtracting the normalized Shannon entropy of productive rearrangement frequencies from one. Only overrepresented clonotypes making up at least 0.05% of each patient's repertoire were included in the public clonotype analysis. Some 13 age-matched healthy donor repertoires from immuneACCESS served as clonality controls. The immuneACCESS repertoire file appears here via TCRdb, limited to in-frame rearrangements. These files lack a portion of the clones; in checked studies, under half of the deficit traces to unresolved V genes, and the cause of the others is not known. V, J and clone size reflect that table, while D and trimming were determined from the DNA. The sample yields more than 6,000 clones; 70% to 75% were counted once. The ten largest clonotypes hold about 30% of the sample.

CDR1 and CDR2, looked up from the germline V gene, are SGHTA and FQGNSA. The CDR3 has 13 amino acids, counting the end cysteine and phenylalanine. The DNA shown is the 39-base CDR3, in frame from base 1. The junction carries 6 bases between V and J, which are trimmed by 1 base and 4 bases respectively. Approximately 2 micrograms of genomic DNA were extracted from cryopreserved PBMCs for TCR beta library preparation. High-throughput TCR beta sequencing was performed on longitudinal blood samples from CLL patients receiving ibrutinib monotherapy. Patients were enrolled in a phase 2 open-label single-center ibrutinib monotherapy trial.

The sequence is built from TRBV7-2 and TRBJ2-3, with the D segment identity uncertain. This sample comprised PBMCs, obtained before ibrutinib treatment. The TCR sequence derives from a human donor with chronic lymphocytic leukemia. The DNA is TGTGCCAGCAGCTTAGGTACGCCAGATACGCAGTATTTT. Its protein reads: CASSLGTPDTQYF.